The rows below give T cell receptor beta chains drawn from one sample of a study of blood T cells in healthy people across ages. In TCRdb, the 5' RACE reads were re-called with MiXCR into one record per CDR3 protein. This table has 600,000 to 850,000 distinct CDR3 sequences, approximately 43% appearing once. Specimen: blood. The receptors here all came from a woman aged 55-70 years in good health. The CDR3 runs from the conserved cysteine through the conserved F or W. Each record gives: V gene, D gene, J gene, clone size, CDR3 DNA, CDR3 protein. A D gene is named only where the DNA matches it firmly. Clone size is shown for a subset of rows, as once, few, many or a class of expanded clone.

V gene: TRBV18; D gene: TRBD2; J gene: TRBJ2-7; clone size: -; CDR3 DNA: TGTGCCAGCAAAGACAGCGGGAGGGGGTACGAGCAGTACTTC; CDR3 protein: CASKDSGRGYEQYF
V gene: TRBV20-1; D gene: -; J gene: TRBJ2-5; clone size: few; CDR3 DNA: TGCAGTGCCCAGGGGGGACTAGAAGAGACCCAGTACTTC; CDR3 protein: CSAQGGLEETQYF
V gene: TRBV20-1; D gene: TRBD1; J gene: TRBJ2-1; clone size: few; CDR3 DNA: TGCAGTGCTAGGCCGGGACAGGGGGGAAATGAGCAGTTCTTC; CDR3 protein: CSARPGQGGNEQFF
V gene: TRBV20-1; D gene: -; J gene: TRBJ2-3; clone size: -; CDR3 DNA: TGCAGTGCTAGGCCCCGAACGGGACTCTTCTGGGATACGCAGTATTTT; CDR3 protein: CSARPRTGLFWDTQYF
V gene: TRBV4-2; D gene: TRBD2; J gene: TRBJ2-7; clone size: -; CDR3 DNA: TGTGCCAGCAGCCAAGATTCGGGCGGGAGCTCCTACGAGCAGTACTTC; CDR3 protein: CASSQDSGGSSYEQYF
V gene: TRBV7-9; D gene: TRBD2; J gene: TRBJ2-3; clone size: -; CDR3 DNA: TGTGCCTGCAGCTCGAGGTGGCGGGAGGTATATTCAGATACGCAGTATTTT; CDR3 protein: CACSSRWREVYSDTQYF
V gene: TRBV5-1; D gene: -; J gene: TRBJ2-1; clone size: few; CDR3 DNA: TGCGCCAGCAGTCGTGACAGGCCGGAAACCTACAATGAGCAGTTCTTC; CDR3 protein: CASSRDRPETYNEQFF
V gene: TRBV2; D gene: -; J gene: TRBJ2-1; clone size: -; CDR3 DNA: TGTGCCAGCAGTGAAGCTGGCGGGCCTGGGGCAGCCCTCGAGCAGTTCTTC; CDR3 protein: CASSEAGGPGAALEQFF
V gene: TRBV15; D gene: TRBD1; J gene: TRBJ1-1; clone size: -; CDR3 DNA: TGTGCCACCAGCAGGTTTATACAGGGGGCCCATAACACTGAAGCTTTCTTT; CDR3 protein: CATSRFIQGAHNTEAFF
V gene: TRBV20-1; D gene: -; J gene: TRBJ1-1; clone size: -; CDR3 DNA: TGCAGTGCTATCGTTGGGCGGACAATGAACACTGAAGCTTTCTTT; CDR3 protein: CSAIVGRTMNTEAFF
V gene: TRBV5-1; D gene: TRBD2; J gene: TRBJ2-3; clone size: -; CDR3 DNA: TGCGCCAGCAGACTAGCGGGCTACACAGATACGCAGTATTTT; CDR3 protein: CASRLAGYTDTQYF
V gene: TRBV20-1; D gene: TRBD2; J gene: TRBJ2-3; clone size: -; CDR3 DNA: TGCAGTGCTAGTTCCCGACTAGCGGGGACAGATACGCAGTATTTT; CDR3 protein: CSASSRLAGTDTQYF
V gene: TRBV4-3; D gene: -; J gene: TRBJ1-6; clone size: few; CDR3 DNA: TGCGCCAGCAGCCAAGAGGGGGATTCACCCCTCCACTTT; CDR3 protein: CASSQEGDSPLHF
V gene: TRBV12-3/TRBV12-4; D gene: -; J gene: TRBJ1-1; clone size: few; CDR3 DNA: TGTGCCAGCACACTTCGGGAATGGGGGACTGAAGCTTTCTTT; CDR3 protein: CASTLREWGTEAFF
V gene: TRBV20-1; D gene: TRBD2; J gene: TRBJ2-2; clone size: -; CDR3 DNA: TGCAGCGCTAGAGATCGACTAGCGGGACGGACCGGGGAGCTGTTTTTT; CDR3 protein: CSARDRLAGRTGELFF
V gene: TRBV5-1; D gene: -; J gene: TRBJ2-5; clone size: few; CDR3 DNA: TGCGCCAGCAGCTCACAGGTCCCACCACAAGAGACCCAGTACTTC; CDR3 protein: CASSSQVPPQETQYF
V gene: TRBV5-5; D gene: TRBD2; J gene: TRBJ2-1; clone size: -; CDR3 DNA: TGTGCCAGCAGCTTGGAGGGCGGGAGAAGTCGTGAGCAGTTCTTC; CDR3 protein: CASSLEGGRSREQFF
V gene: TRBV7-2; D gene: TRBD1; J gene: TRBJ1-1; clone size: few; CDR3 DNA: TGTGCCAGCAGCTTGGGAAGGACAGGGTCCACTGAAGCTTTCTTT; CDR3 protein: CASSLGRTGSTEAFF
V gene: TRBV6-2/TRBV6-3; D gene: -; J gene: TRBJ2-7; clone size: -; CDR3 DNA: TGTGCCAGCAGACCCACAGAGGACTTAAATGAGCAGTACTTC; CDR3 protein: CASRPTEDLNEQYF
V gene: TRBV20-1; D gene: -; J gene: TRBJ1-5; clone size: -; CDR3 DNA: TGCAGTGCTCCGAATGAGGCCGGGGATCAGCCCCAGCATTTT; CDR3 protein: CSAPNEAGDQPQHF
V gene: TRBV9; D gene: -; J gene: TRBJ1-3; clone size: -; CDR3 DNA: TGTGCCAGCAGCGTAACCCACACGCGAGGGAACACCATATATTTT; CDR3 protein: CASSVTHTRGNTIYF
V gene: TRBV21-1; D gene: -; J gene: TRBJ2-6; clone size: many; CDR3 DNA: TGTGCCAGCAGCAAAGAAGGAGGTTATCCTGGGGCCAACGTCCTGACTTTC; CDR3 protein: CASSKEGGYPGANVLTF
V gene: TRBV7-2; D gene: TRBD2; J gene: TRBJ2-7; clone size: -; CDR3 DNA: TGTGCCAGCACCTTTATAGCGGGCTCCTACAAGCAGTACTTC; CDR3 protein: CASTFIAGSYKQYF
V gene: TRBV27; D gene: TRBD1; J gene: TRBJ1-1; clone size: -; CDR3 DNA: TGTGCCAGCAGTTTGACAGGGGGTACGGACACTGAAGCTTTCTTT; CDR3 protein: CASSLTGGTDTEAFF
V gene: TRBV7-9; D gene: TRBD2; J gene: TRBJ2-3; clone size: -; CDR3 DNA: TGTGCCAGCAGCTTCCCACCGGGAGGAATCTCAACAGATACGCAGTATTTT; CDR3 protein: CASSFPPGGISTDTQYF
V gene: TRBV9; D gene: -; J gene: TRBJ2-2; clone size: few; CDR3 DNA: TGTGCCAGCAGCGTCTTCGAACTGGGCACCGGGGAGCTGTTTTTT; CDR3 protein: CASSVFELGTGELFF
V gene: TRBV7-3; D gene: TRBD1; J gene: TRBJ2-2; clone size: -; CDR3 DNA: TGTGCCAGCAGCTTATCCCTCGACAGGGGGCAAACCGGGGAGCTGTTTTTT; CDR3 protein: CASSLSLDRGQTGELFF
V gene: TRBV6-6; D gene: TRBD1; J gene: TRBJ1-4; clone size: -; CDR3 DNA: TGTGCCAGCAGGGATCGGGACAGAAAGGAAAAACTGTTTTTT; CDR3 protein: CASRDRDRKEKLFF
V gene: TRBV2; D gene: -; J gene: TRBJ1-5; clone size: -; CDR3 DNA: TGTGCCAGCAGTACAGGACGGTTTCCGGGCAATCAGCCCCAGCATTTT; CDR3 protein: CASSTGRFPGNQPQHF
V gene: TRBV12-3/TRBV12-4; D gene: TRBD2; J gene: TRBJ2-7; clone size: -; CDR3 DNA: TGTGCCAGCAGTTTGTATCGGGAGGGGGGTTACGAGCAGTACTTC; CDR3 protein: CASSLYREGGYEQYF
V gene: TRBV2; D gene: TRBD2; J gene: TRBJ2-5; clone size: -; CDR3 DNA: TGTGCCAGCAGGAGTCCGGGACTAGGAAACAATGAGCAGTACTTC; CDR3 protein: CASRSPGLGNNEQYF
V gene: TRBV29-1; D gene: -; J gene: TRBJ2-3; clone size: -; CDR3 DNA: TGCAGCGTTGAAGGGGTTCTTGGCACAGATACGCAGTATTTT; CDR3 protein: CSVEGVLGTDTQYF
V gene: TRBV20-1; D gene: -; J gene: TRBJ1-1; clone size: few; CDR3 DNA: TGCAGTGCTAGACCGGGACAAGCGAACACTGAAGCTTTCTTT; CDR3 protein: CSARPGQANTEAFF
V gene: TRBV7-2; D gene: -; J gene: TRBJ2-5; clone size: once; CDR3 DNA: TGTGCCAGCAGAGAGCCGGGACCTCAAGAGACCCAGTACTTC; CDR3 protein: CASREPGPQETQYF
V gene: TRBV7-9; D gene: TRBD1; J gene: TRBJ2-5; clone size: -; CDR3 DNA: TGTGCCAGCAGCCCTAGGACAGGGGGTGCACAAGAGACCCAGTACTTC; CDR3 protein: CASSPRTGGAQETQYF
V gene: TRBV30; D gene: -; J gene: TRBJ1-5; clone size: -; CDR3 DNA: TGTGCCTGGAGTGTGGAGGGAGGGCAGCCCCAGCATTTT; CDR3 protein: CAWSVEGGQPQHF
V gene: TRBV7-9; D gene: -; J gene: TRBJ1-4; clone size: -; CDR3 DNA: TGTGCCAGCAGCCCACTGAGTGTAGGGCCTAATGAAAAACTGTTTTTT; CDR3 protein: CASSPLSVGPNEKLFF
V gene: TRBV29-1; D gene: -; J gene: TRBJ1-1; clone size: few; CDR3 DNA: TGCAGCGTTGGGGCAGTTCCCGACACTGAAGCTTTCTTT; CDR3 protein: CSVGAVPDTEAFF
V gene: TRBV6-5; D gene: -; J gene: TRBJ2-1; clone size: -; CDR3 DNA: TGTGCCAGCAGTTACTACGGGGAAGACAATGAGCAGTTCTTC; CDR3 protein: CASSYYGEDNEQFF
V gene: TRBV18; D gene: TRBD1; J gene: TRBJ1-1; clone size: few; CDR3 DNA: TGTGCCAGCTCGCCCGACAGGGGGCGTGAAGCTTTCTTT; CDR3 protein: CASSPDRGREAFF
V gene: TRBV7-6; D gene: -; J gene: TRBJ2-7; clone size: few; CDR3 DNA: TGTGCCAGCAGCTTATATATGGCGGCGGAGACCTACGAGCAGTACTTC; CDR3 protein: CASSLYMAAETYEQYF
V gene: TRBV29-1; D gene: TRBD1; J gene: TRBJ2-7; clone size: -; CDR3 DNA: TGCAGCGTGGCCCAGGGACAGGGGGCGTCCTACGAGCAGTACTTC; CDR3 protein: CSVAQGQGASYEQYF
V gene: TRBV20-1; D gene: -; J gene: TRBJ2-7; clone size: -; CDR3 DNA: TGCAGTGCTAGAGTCTCGGGCAGGGGATACGAGCAGTACTTC; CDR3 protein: CSARVSGRGYEQYF
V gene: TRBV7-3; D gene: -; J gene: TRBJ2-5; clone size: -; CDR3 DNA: TGTGCCAGCAGCTTAAAGGTGACCGGCCAAGAGACCCAGTACTTC; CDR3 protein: CASSLKVTGQETQYF
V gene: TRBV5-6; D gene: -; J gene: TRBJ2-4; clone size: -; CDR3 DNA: TGTGCCAGCAGCTTGGTAGGTTCCCTCGGAGCCAAAAACATTCAGTACTTC; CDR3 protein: CASSLVGSLGAKNIQYF